This TCR beta chain was identified in a study of blood T cell repertoires in COVID-19. The overall study: Samples of COVID-19 (acute and convalescent) were obtained from the United States, Italy and Spain. T cells, B-cell-depleted T cells, or PBMCs supplied cDNA or gDNA.

Per the original methods: Amplification from reference gene primers served as the basis for estimated nucleated cell counts. Using immunoSEQ multiplex PCR, the repertoire was profiled, and TCRdb retains in-frame clones only, with some absent. The D gene and trimming were derived from the DNA, and the V and J assignments and clone size from that table. This table has about 110,000 clones, 75% to 90% appearing once. This CDR3 region has 14 residues. Germline CDR1 SGHNT, CDR2 YYREEE (reference sequence). Trimming cost V 3 bases and J 7 bases; bases outside gene matches: 4. The sequence was collected from a woman aged 45-60 years with acute or convalescent COVID-19. Sequenced: peripheral blood. V and J are TRBV5-4 and TRBJ1-1, with 12 bases identical to TRBD1. CDR3 nucleotides: TGTGCCAGCAGCTGGGGACAGGGGGCTCTTGAAGCTTTCTTT. Encoded protein: CASSWGQGALEAFF.